This T cell receptor (beta chain) was captured in a study of blood T cell repertoires in COVID-19. Study background: T cells, B-cell-depleted T cells, or PBMCs provided the cDNA or gDNA that served as material.

Participant ages covered roughly 18 to 89 years across some 25 US areas. Only in-frame clones appear in the TCRdb table, and some are missing; sequencing was by immunoSEQ multiplex PCR. The data show roughly 58,000 clones, approximately 70% seen once. CDR1 and CDR2 from the germline V gene are SGDLS and YYNGEE. V was clipped by 3 bases and J by 2 bases, with 12 bases between them. The CDR3 spans 15 residues. This sequence joins TRBV9 and TRBJ2-1; D might be TRBD2 (5 bases). The sequence was collected from a woman aged 60-75 years who had been exposed to COVID-19. Sequenced sample: PBMCs or T cells enriched from blood (not recorded which). The CDR3 loop is CASSGKGVAYNEQFF. The CDR3 nucleotides are TGTGCCAGCAGCGGAAAGGGAGTTGCCTACAATGAGCAGTTCTTC.